Sequencing of this TCR beta chain was carried out in a study of blood T cells in healthy people across ages. CDR3 length: 16 residues. The V gene's germline CDR1 is SEHNR and CDR2 FQNEAQ (reference sequence). Primers used in a second PCR of roughly 7 to 12 cycles were a sample-barcoded 5' primer and a J-beta primer mix. Each CDR3 protein gets one entry after TCRdb re-called the 5' RACE reads with MiXCR. This table holds 1.2 million to 1.5 million distinct CDR3 sequences, roughly 45% found once. Details on this clonotype: One junction end does not reproduce the germline sequence, and a read error may be involved.

The chain carries TRBV7-9 and TRBJ2-2; 9 positions match TRBD2. The receptor comes from a woman aged 18-30 years in good health. The sequencing input was blood. CDR3 residues: CACSNSGRSNTGELFF. The DNA for the CDR3 is TGTGCCTGCAGCAACAGCGGGAGGTCTAACACCGGGGAGCTGTTTTTT.